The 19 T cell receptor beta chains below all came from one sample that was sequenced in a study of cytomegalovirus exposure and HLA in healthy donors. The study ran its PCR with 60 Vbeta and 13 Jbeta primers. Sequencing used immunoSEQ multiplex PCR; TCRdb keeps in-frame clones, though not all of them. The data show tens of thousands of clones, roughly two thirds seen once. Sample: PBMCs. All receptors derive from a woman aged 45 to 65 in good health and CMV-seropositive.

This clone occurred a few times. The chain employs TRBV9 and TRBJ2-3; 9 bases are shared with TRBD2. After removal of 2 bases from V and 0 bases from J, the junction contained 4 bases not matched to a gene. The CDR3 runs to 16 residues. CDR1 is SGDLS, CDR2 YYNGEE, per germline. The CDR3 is CASSVGTSWSTDTQYF. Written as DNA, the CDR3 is TGTGCCAGCAGCGTCGGGACTAGCTGGAGCACAGATACGCAGTATTTT.

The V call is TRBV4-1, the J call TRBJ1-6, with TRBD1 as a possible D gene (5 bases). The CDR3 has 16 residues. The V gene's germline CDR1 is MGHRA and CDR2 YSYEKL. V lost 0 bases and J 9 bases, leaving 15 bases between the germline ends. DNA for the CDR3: TGCGCCAGCAGCCAAGATGTTACCGGGGGACGTTCACCCCTCCACTTT. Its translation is CASSQDVTGGRSPLHF.

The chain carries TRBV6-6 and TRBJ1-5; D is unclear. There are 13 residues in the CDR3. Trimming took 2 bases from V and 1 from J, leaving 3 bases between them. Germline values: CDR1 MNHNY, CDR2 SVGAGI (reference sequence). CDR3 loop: CASSYGSNQPQHF. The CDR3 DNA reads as TGTGCCAGCAGTTACGGCAGCAATCAGCCCCAGCATTTT.

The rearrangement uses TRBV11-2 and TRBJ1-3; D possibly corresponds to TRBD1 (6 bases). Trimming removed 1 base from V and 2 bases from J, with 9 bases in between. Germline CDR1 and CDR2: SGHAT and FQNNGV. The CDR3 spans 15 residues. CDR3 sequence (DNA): TGTGCCAGCAGCTTAGGCAGGGGTACTGGAAACACCATATATTTT. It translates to CASSLGRGTGNTIYF.

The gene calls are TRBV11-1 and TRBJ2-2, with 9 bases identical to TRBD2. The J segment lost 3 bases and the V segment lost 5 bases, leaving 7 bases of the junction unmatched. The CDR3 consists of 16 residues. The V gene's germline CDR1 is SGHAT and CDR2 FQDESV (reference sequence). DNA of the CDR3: TGTGCCAGCAGCCGCCGGACTAGCGAGTACACCGGGGAGCTGTTTTTT. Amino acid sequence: CASSRRTSEYTGELFF.

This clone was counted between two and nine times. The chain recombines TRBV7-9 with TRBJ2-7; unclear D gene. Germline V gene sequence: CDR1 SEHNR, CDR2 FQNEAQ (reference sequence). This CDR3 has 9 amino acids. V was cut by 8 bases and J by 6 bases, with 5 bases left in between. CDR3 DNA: TGTGCCAGCGGAGCCGAGCAGTACTTC. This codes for CASGAEQYF. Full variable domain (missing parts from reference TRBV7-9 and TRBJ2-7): DTGVSQNPRHKITKRGQNVTFRCDPISEHNRLYWYRQTLGQGPEFLTYFQNEAQLEKSRLLSDRFSAERPKGSFSTLEIQRTEQGDSAMYLCASGAEQYFGPGTRLTVT.

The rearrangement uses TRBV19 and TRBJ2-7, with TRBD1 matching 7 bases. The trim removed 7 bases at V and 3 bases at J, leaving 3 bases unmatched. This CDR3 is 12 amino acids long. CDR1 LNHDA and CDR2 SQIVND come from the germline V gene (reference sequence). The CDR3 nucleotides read TGTGCCAGTACAGACAGGGACTACGAGCAGTACTTC. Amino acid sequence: CASTDRDYEQYF.

The CDR3 loop is CASIDPGQGPLTEAFF. The DNA for the CDR3 is TGTGCCAGCATCGATCCGGGACAGGGGCCCCTCACTGAAGCTTTCTTT. The genes are TRBV28 and TRBJ1-1, with 10 bases lining up with TRBD1. The V and J ends lost 7 bases and 4 bases, in that order; junction bases with no gene match: 12. Germline V CDR1 and CDR2: MDHEN, SYDVKM. The CDR3 runs to 16 residues.

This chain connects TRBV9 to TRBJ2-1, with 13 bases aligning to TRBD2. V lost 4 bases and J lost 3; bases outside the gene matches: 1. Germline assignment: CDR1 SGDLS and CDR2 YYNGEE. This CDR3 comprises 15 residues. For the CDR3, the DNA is TGTGCCAGCAGCAGGACTAGCGGGGGCTACAATGAGCAGTTCTTC. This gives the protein CASSRTSGGYNEQFF.

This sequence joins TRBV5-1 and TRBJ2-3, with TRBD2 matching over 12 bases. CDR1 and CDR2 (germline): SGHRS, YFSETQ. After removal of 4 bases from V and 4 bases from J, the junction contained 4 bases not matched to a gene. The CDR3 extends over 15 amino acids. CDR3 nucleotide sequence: TGCGCCAGCAGCCTACTAGCGGGGGGATCAGATACGCAGTATTTT. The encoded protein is CASSLLAGGSDTQYF.

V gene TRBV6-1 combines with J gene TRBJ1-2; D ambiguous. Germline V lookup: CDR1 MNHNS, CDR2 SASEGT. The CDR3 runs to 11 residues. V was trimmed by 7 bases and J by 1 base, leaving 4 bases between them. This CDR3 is CASKHNYGYTF. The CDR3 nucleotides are TGTGCCAGCAAGCATAACTATGGCTACACCTTC.

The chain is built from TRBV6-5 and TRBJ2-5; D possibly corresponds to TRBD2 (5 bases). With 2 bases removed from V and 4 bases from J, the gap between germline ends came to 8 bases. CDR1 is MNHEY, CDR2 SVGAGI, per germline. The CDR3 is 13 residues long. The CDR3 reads CASSYLAGETQYF. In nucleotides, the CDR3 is TGTGCCAGCAGTTACCTAGCAGGAGAGACCCAGTACTTC.

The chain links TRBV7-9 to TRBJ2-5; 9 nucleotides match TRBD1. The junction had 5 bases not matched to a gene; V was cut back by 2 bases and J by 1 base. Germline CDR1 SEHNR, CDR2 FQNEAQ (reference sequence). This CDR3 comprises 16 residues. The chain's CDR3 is CASSLMGQGPQETQYF. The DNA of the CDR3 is TGTGCCAGCAGCTTAATGGGACAGGGACCCCAAGAGACCCAGTACTTC. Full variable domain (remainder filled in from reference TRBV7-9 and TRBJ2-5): DTGVSQNPRHKITKRGQNVTFRCDPISEHNRLYWYRQTLGQGPEFLTYFQNEAQLEKSRLLSDRFSAERPKGSFSTLEIQRTEQGDSAMYLCASSLMGQGPQETQYFGPGTRLLVL.

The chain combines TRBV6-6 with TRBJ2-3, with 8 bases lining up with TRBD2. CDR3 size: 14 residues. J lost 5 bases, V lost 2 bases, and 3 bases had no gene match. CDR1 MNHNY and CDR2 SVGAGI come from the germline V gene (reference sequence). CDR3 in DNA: TGTGCCAGCAGTTACGCGGGGGGAAAAGATACGCAGTATTTT. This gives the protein CASSYAGGKDTQYF.

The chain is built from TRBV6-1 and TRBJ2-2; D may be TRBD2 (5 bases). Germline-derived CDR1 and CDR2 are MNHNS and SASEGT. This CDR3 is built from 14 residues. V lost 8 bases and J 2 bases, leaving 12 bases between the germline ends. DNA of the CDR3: TGTGCCAGCGGCCGGGATTCAAACACCGGGGAGCTGTTTTTT. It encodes CASGRDSNTGELFF.

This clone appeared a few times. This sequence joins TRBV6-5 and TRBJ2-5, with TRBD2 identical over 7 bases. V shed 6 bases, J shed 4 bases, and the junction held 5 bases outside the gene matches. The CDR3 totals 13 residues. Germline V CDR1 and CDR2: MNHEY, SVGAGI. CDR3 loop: CASSSGGGETQYF. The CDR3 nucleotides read TGTGCCAGCAGCAGTGGGGGGGGAGAGACCCAGTACTTC.

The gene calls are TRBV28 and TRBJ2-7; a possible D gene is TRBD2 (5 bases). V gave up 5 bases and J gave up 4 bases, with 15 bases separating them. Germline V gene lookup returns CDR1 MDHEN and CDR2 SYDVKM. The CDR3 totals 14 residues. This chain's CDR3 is CASSHPGTSYEQYV. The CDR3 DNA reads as TGTGCCAGCAGTCACCCGGGAACCTCTTACGAGCAGTACGTC.

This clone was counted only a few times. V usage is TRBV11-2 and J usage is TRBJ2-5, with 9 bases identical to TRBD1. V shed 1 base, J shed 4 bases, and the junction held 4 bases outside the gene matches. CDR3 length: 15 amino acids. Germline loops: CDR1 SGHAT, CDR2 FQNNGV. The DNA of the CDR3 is TGTGCCAGCAGCTTAGGGACAGGGGTATCAGAGACCCAGTACTTC. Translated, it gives CASSLGTGVSETQYF. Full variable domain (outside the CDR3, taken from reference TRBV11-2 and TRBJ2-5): EAGVAQSPRYKIIEKRQSVAFWCNPISGHATLYWYQQILGQGPKLLIQFQNNGVVDDSQLPKDRFSAERLKGVDSTLKIQPAKLEDSAVYLCASSLGTGVSETQYFGPGTRLLVL.

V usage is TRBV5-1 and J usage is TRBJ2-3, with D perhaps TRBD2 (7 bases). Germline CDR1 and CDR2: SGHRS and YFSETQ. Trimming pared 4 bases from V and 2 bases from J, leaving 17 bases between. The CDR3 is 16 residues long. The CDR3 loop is CASSPDSGGNTDTQYF. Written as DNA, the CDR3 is TGCGCCAGCAGCCCGGACTCGGGGGGCAACACAGATACGCAGTATTTT.